Listed below are T cell receptor beta chains from one sample, sequenced in a study of blood T cell repertoires in COVID-19. Assay: immunoSEQ multiplex PCR; the TCRdb copy retains only in-frame clones and omits some. Among 270,000 or so clones listed, 88% were seen once. The material sequenced was PBMCs or T cells enriched from blood (not recorded which). Receptors were obtained from a woman between 35 and 50 years old with acute COVID-19. Each CDR3 is given with its conserved first and last residue. Fields, in order: V gene, J gene, D gene, clone size, CDR3 protein, CDR3 DNA. D genes are given only for firm matches. Part of the rows lack a size; the others show once, few, many or a class for expanded clones.

>TRBV18|TRBJ1-2|TRBD1|NA
CASSPPDRVYGYTF
TGTGCCAGCTCACCACCGGACAGGGTCTATGGCTACACCTTC
>TRBV23-1|TRBJ1-2|TRBD1|NA
CASSQVTRPFRGPGYTF
TGCGCCAGCAGTCAAGTGACGAGGCCTTTCAGGGGGCCCGGCTACACCTTC
>TRBV2|TRBJ2-5|NA|NA
CASSSDSAQETQYF
TGTGCCAGCAGTTCCGACAGTGCCCAAGAGACCCAGTACTTC
>TRBV28|TRBJ2-1|TRBD2|NA
CASSSHQREGHNEQFF
TGTGCCAGCAGTTCCCACCAGCGGGAGGGCCACAATGAGCAGTTCTTC
>TRBV28|TRBJ2-7|TRBD1|NA
CASRSGQGWDEQYF
TGTGCCAGCAGATCGGGACAGGGGTGGGACGAGCAGTACTTC
>TRBV9|TRBJ2-2|NA|NA
CASSVGVNTGELFF
TGTGCCAGCAGCGTAGGAGTGAACACCGGGGAGCTGTTTTTT
>TRBV14|TRBJ1-6|TRBD1|NA
CASSQDRGRSPLHF
TGTGCCAGCAGCCAAGACAGGGGGAGGTCACCCCTCCACTTT
>TRBV3-1/TRBV3-2|TRBJ1-3|NA|NA
CASSQFGETIYF
TGTGCCAGCAGCCAATTTGGGGAGACCATATATTTT
>TRBV7-9|TRBJ1-2|NA|NA
CASSLASDNGYTF
TGTGCCAGCAGCTTAGCGTCGGACAATGGCTACACCTTC
>TRBV9|TRBJ1-6|TRBD1|NA
CASSSTGGRNSPLHF
TGTGCCAGCAGCTCTACAGGGGGCCGGAATTCACCCCTCCACTTT
>TRBV6-5|TRBJ2-1|TRBD2|once
CASSREGEQFF
TGTGCCAGCAGTAGGGAGGGTGAGCAGTTCTTC
>TRBV28|TRBJ2-1|TRBD1|NA
CASSLGQGAEQFF
TGTGCCAGCAGTTTGGGACAGGGGGCCGAGCAGTTCTTC
>TRBV5-6|TRBJ2-1|TRBD2|NA
CASSSHPRLAGFYNEQFF
TGTGCCAGCAGCTCGCACCCCCGGCTAGCGGGATTTTACAATGAGCAGTTCTTC
>TRBV7-8|TRBJ2-1|TRBD1|NA
CASSLGTDRAHEQFF
TGTGCCAGCAGCTTAGGGACCGACAGGGCCCATGAGCAGTTCTTC
>TRBV29-1|TRBJ2-4|TRBD2|NA
CSVYTLAGSDLAKNIQYF
TGCAGCGTTTATACTTTAGCGGGGAGTGATTTGGCCAAAAACATTCAGTACTTC
>TRBV7-6|TRBJ2-7|TRBD2|NA
CASSSRTSGESGQYF
TGTGCCAGCAGCTCAAGGACTAGCGGGGAGTCCGGGCAGTACTTC
>TRBV5-8|TRBJ1-3|NA|NA
CASSLASTTDLGNTIYF
TGTGCCAGCAGCTTGGCGTCCACGACTGACCTAGGAAACACCATATATTTT
>TRBV10-3|TRBJ1-2|TRBD1|NA
CAISGTGRQGYTF
TGTGCCATCAGCGGGACAGGGCGACAGGGCTACACCTTC
>TRBV9|TRBJ2-1|NA|NA
CASSQLADSYHEQFF
TGTGCCAGCAGCCAGCTAGCCGATTCTTACCATGAGCAGTTCTTC
>TRBV12-3/TRBV12-4|TRBJ1-5|NA|NA
CASSPQVYQPQHF
TGTGCCAGCAGTCCACAGGTTTATCAGCCCCAGCATTTT
>TRBV27|TRBJ2-7|TRBD2|NA
CASSLWGASGTPTKQYF
TGTGCCAGCAGTTTATGGGGGGCTAGCGGGACTCCTACGAAGCAGTACTTC
>TRBV30|TRBJ2-7|NA|NA
CAVSLWREQTSSYEQYF
TGTGCGGTTTCTTTATGGCGGGAACAGACCTCCTCCTACGAGCAGTACTTC
>TRBV19|TRBJ1-1|NA|NA
CASSDETGSTEAFF
TGTGCCAGTAGCGACGAAACAGGGTCCACTGAAGCTTTCTTT
>TRBV25-1|TRBJ2-3|TRBD2|NA
CASSLAGAQIGEQYF
TGTGCCAGCAGTTTGGCGGGAGCACAGATAGGAGAGCAGTATTTT
>TRBV24-1|TRBJ2-3|TRBD2|NA
CATSAFKISGISTDTQYF
TGTGCCACCAGTGCCTTCAAGATAAGCGGGATTAGCACAGATACGCAGTATTTT
>TRBV13|TRBJ1-4|TRBD1|NA
CASSTGDRGRTIEKLFF
TGTGCCAGCAGCACCGGTGACAGGGGTAGGACGATTGAAAAACTGTTTTTT
>TRBV7-2|TRBJ2-1|NA|once
CASSLAQAPYNEQFF
TGTGCCAGCAGCTTAGCTCAGGCGCCCTACAATGAGCAGTTCTTC
>TRBV29-1|TRBJ1-2|NA|NA
CSVADGDYGYTF
TGCAGCGTTGCCGACGGAGACTATGGCTACACCTTC
>TRBV9|TRBJ2-1|TRBD2|NA
CASSARPAGDVNEQFF
TGTGCCAGCAGCGCCCGTCCAGCGGGAGATGTCAATGAGCAGTTCTTC
>TRBV5-3|TRBJ2-3|TRBD2|NA
CARSLARLTSGRGVGGTDTQYF
TGTGCCAGAAGCTTGGCTAGGCTGACTAGCGGGAGAGGGGTAGGAGGGACAGATACGCAGTATTTT
>TRBV19|TRBJ1-1|NA|NA
CASSNQGPDLTEAFF
TGTGCCAGTAGTAACCAGGGGCCGGACCTCACTGAAGCTTTCTTT
>TRBV5-4|TRBJ1-6|NA|NA
CASSLDPGLNSPLHF
TGTGCCAGCAGCTTGGATCCAGGGTTGAATTCACCCCTCCACTTT
>TRBV27|TRBJ1-5|NA|few
CASSPRMVREGNQPQHF
TGTGCCAGCAGCCCGAGGATGGTACGGGAAGGCAATCAGCCCCAGCATTTT
>TRBV3-1/TRBV3-2|TRBJ2-7|NA|NA
CASSAAGHYEQYF
TGTGCCAGCAGCGCAGCGGGACACTACGAGCAGTACTTC
>TRBV5-1|TRBJ1-4|NA|NA
CASSPGRQGEKLFF
TGCGCCAGCAGCCCTGGACGTCAGGGCGAAAAACTGTTTTTT
>TRBV11-3|TRBJ1-2|NA|NA
CASSFGGSALGYTF
TGTGCCAGCAGTTTTGGCGGTTCGGCTTTAGGCTACACCTTC
>TRBV12-5|TRBJ2-1|NA|NA
CASGLVPGHNEQFF
TGTGCTAGTGGTTTGGTACCTGGCCACAATGAGCAGTTCTTC
>TRBV28|TRBJ1-6|NA|few
CASSGVIPPLHF
TGTGCCAGCTCAGGGGTAATTCCACCCCTCCACTTT
>TRBV10-1|TRBJ1-1|NA|NA
CASSEPGKTEAFF
TGCGCCAGCAGTGAGCCGGGGAAGACTGAAGCTTTCTTT
>TRBV2|TRBJ2-3|NA|NA
CASSEASSTQYF
TGTGCCAGCAGTGAGGCTAGCAGTACGCAGTATTTT
>TRBV4-1|TRBJ2-1|NA|NA
CASSQASKQVLSREQFF
TGCGCCAGCAGCCAAGCATCGAAACAGGTCCTGTCCCGCGAGCAGTTCTTC
>TRBV4-3|TRBJ2-3|NA|NA
CASSRFKGPTDTQYF
TGCGCCAGCAGCCGATTTAAGGGGCCCACAGATACGCAGTATTTT
>TRBV28|TRBJ2-7|NA|NA
CASSYPPVYEQYF
TGTGCCAGCTCCTATCCTCCGGTCTACGAGCAGTACTTC
>TRBV13|TRBJ2-7|NA|NA
CASSLTGSPYEQYF
TGTGCCAGCAGCTTAACGGGATCTCCCTACGAGCAGTACTTC
>TRBV7-9|TRBJ1-1|NA|NA
CASSKEEGTEAFF
TGTGCCAGCAGTAAAGAGGAGGGCACTGAAGCTTTCTTT
>TRBV7-8|TRBJ2-5|NA|NA
CASTKWTERRARETQYF
TGTGCCAGCACCAAATGGACAGAACGTAGGGCCCGAGAGACCCAGTACTTC
>TRBV5-4|TRBJ1-6|NA|NA
CASSPTTYNSPLHF
TGTGCCAGCAGCCCTACTACCTATAATTCACCCCTCCACTTT